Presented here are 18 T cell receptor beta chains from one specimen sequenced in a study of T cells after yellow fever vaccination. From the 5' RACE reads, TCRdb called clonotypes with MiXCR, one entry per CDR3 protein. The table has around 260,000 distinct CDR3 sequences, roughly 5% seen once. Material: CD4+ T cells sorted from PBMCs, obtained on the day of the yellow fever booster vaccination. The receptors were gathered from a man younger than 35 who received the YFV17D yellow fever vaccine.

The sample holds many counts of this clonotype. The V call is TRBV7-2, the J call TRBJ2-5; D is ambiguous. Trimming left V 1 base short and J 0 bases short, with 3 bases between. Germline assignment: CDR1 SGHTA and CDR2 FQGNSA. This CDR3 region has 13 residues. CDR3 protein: CASSLVDQETQYF. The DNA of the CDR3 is TGTGCCAGCAGCTTAGTAGACCAAGAGACCCAGTACTTC. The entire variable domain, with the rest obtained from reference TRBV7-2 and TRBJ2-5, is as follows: GAGVSQSPSNKVTEKGKDVELRCDPISGHTALYWYRQSLGQGLEFLIYFQGNSAPDKSGLPSDRFSAERTGGSVSTLTIQRTQQEDSAVYLCASSLVDQETQYFGPGTRLLVL.

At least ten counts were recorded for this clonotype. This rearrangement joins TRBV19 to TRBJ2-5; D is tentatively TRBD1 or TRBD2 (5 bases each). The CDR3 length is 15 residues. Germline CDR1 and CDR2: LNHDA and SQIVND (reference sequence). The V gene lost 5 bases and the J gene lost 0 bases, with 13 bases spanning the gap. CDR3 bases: TGTGCCAGTAGTCGGGACGGACCTAACCAAGAGACCCAGTACTTC. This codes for CASSRDGPNQETQYF.

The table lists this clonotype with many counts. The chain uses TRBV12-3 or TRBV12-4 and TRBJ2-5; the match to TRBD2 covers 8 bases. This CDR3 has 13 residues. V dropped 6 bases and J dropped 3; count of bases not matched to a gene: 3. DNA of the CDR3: TGTGCCAGCAGACTAGCGGATAAAGAGACCCAGTACTTC. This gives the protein CASRLADKETQYF.

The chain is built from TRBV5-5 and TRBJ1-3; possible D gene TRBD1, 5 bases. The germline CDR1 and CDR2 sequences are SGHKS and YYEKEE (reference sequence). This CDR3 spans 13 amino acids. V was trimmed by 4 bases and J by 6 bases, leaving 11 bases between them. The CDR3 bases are TGTGCCAGCAGCCGGTTGGGGGTAAACACCATATATTTT. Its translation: CASSRLGVNTIYF. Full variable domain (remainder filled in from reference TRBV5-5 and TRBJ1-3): DAGVTQSPTHLIKTRGQQVTLRCSPISGHKSVSWYQQVLGQGPQFIFQYYEKEERGRGNFPDRFSARQFPNYSSELNVNALLLGDSALYLCASSRLGVNTIYFGEGSWLTVV.

The CDR3 nucleotides are TGTGCCAGCAGCGTTATCGGGGCCTCTGGGGCCAACGTCCTGACTTTC. Translation gives CASSVIGASGANVLTF. The chain uses TRBV9 and TRBJ2-6, with D perhaps TRBD1 or TRBD2 (5 bases each). Germline loops: CDR1 SGDLS, CDR2 YYNGEE. The length of the CDR3 is 16 residues. The V gene lost 2 bases and the J gene lost 0 bases, with 9 bases spanning the gap.

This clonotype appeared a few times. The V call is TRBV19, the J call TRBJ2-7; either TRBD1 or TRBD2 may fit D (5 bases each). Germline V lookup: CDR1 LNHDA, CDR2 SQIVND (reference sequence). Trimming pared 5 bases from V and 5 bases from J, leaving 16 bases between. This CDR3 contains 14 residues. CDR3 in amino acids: CASSRGDGGDEQYF. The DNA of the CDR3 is TGTGCCAGTAGTCGTGGGGACGGTGGCGACGAGCAGTACTTC.

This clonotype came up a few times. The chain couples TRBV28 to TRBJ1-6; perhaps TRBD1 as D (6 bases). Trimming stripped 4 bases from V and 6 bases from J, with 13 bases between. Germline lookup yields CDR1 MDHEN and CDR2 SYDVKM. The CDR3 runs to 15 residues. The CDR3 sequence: CASSSQGTGNSPLHF. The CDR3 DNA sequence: TGTGCCAGCAGTTCGCAGGGGACGGGTAATTCACCCCTCCACTTT.

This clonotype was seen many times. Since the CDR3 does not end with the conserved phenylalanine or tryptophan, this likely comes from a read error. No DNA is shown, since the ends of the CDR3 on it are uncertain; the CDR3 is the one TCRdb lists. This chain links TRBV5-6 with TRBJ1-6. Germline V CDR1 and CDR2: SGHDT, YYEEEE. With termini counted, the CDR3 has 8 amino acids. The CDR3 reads CASSLDRP.

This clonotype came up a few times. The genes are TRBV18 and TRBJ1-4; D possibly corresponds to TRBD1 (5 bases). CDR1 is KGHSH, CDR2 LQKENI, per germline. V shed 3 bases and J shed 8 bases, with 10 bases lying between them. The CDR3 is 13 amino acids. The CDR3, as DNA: TGTGCCAGCTCACCCGACAGTGGCGAAAAACTGTTTTTT. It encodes CASSPDSGEKLFF.

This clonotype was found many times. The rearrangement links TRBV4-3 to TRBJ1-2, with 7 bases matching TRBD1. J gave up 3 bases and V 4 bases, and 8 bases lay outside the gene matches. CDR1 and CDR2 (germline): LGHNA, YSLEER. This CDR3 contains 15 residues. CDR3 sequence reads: CASSPRDRGDYGYTF. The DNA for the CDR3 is TGCGCCAGCAGCCCGCGGGACAGAGGTGACTATGGCTACACCTTC.

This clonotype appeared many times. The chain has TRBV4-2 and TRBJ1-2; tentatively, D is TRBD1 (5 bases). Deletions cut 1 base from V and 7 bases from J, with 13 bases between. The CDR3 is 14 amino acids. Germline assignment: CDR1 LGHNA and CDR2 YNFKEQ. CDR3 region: CASSQVAGPGGYTF. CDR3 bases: TGTGCCAGCAGCCAAGTCGCGGGGCCAGGTGGCTACACCTTC.

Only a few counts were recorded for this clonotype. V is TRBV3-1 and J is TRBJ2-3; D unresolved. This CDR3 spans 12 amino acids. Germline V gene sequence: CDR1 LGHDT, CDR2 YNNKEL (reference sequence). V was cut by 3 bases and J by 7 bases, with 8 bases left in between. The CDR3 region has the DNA TGTGCCAGCAGCCAGCCAACGAATACGCAGTATTTT. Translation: CASSQPTNTQYF.

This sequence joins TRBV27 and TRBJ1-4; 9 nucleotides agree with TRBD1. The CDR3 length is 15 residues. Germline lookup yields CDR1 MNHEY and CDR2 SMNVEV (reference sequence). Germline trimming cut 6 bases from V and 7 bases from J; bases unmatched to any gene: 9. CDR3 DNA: TGTGCCAGCAGGAGTACCGGGACAGGGCCTGAAAAACTGTTTTTT. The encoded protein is CASRSTGTGPEKLFF.

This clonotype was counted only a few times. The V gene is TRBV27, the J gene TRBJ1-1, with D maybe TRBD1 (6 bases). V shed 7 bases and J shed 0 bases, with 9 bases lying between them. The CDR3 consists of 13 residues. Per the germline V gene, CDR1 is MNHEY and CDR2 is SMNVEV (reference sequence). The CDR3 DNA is TGTGCCAGCAAATCAGGGGTGAACACTGAAGCTTTCTTT. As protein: CASKSGVNTEAFF.

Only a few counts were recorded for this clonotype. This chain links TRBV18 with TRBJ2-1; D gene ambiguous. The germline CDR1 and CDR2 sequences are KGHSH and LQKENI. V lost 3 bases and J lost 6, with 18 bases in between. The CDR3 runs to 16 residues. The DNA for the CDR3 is TGTGCCAGCTCACCTCAATGGACGGAAAATCTCAATGAGCAGTTCTTC. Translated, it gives CASSPQWTENLNEQFF.

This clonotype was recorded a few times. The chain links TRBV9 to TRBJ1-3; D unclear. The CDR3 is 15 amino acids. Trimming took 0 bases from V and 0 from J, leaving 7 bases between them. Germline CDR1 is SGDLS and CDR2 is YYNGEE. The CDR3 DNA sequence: TGTGCCAGCAGCGTAGTGGGGTACTCTGGAAACACCATATATTTT. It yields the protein CASSVVGYSGNTIYF.

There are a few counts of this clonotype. CDR3 sequence reads: CASSFEGSPLHF. Written as DNA, the CDR3 is TGTGCCAGCAGTTTCGAAGGGTCACCCCTCCACTTT. The rearrangement joins TRBV27 to TRBJ1-6; no clear D. The CDR3 is 12 amino acids. V gave up 3 bases and J gave up 10 bases, with 7 bases separating them. The germline V gene has CDR1 MNHEY and CDR2 SMNVEV (reference sequence).

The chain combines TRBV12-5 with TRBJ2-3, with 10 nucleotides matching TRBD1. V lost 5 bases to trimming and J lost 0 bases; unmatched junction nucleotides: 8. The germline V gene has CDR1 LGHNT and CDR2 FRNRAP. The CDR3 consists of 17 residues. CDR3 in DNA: TGTGCTAGTGGTGCCCCGACAGGGGGCGGTAGCACAGATACGCAGTATTTT. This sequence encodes CASGAPTGGGSTDTQYF.